This T cell receptor (beta chain) comes out of a study of blood T cell repertoires in COVID-19. Turning to the study itself: The United States, Italy and Spain provided the acute and convalescent COVID-19 samples. PBMCs, B-cell-depleted T cells, or T cells were the source of the cDNA or gDNA that made up the material.

Original processing notes: For nucleated cells, counts were estimated from reference gene primer amplification. Assay used: immunoSEQ multiplex PCR; TCRdb lists only in-frame clones, some missing. The DNA was the basis for D and trimming; V, J and clone size are from that table. The data show some 140,000 clones, almost 80% seen once. CDR1 is LGHDT, CDR2 YNNKEL, per germline (reference sequence). The CDR3 sequence is 15 residues long. The trim removed 4 bases at V and 4 bases at J, leaving 4 bases unmatched. The sequence was collected from a man in his 60s who had recovered from COVID-19. Sequencing used peripheral blood. The V call is TRBV3-1 (or the pseudogene TRBV3-2), the J call TRBJ2-1, with 10 bases fitting TRBD1. The DNA for the CDR3 is TGTGCCAGCAGCCTACCGGGACAGGGGTACAATGAGCAGTTCTTC. Its translation is CASSLPGQGYNEQFF.